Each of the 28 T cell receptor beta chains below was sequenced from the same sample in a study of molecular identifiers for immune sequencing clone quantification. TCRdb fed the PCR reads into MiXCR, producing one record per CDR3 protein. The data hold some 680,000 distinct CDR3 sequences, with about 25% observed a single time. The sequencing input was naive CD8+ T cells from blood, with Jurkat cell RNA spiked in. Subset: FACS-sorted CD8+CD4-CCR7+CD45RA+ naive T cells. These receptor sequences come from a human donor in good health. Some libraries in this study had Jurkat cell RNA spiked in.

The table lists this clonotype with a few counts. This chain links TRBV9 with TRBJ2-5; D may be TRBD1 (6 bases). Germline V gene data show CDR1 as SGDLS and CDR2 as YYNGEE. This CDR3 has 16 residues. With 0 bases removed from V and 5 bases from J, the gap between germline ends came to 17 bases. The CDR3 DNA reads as TGTGCCAGCAGCGTAGGCTTAGGGACAACCTGGGAGACCCAGTACTTC. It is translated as CASSVGLGTTWETQYF.

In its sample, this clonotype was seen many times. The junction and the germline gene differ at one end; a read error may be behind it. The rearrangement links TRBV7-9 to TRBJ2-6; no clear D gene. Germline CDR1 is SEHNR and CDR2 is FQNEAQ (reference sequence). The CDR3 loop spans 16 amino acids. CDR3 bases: TGTGCCAGCAGCGTAGCCAAAAAATCTGGGGCCAACGTCCTGACTTTC. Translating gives CASSVAKKSGANVLTF.

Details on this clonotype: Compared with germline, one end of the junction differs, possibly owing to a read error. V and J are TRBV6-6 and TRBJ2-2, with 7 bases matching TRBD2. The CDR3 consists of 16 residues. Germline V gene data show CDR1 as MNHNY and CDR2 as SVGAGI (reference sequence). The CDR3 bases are TGTGCCTGCAGTTACCCTAGCGGTGCTTACACCGGGGAGCTGTTTTTT. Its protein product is CACSYPSGAYTGELFF.

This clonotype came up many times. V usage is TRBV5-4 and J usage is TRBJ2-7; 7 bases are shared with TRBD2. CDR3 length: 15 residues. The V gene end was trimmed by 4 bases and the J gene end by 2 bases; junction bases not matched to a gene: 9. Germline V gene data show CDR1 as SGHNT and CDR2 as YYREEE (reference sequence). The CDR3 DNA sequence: TGTGCCAGCAGCCCAAGCGGGGACCAACCCTACGAGCAGTACTTC. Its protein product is CASSPSGDQPYEQYF.

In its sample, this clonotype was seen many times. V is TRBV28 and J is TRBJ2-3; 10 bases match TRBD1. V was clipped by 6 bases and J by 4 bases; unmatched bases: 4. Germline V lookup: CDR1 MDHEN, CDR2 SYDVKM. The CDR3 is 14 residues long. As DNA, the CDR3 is TGTGCCAGCAGGGCGACAGGGGGCTCAGATACGCAGTATTTT. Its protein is CASRATGGSDTQYF.

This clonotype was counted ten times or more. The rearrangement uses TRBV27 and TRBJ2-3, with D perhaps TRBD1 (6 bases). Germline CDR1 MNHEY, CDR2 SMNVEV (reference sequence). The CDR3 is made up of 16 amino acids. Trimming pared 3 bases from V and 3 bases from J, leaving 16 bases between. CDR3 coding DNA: TGTGCCAGCAGTTTGGTTGGGGGCGCGTCGACAGATACGCAGTATTTT. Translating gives CASSLVGGASTDTQYF.

The CDR3 nucleotides read TGCGCCAGCAGCCGGACTCTAGCGGGGGGGCTGTCTAACAATGAGCAGTTCTTC. Translating it yields CASSRTLAGGLSNNEQFF. The V and J genes are TRBV4-1 and TRBJ2-1; TRBD2 matches at 12 bases. This CDR3 region has 18 residues. V lost 4 bases and J lost 5; bases outside the gene matches: 12. In germline, CDR1 is MGHRA, CDR2 YSYEKL.

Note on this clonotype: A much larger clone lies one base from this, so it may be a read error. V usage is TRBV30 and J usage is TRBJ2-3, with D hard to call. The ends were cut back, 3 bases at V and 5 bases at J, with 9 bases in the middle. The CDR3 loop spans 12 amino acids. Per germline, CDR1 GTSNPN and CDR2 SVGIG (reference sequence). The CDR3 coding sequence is TGTGCCTGGAGCGATGGCGGAGATACGCAGTATTTT. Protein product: CAWSDGGDTQYF.

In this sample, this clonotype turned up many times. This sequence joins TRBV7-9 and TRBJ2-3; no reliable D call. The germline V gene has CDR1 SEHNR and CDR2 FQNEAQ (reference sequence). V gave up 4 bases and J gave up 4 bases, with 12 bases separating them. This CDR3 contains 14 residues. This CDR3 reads CASSSPSLPDTQYF. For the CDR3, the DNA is TGTGCCAGCAGCTCCCCCTCACTGCCAGATACGCAGTATTTT. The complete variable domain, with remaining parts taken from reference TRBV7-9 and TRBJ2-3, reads DTGVSQNPRHKITKRGQNVTFRCDPISEHNRLYWYRQTLGQGPEFLTYFQNEAQLEKSRLLSDRFSAERPKGSFSTLEIQRTEQGDSAMYLCASSSPSLPDTQYFGPGTRLTVL.

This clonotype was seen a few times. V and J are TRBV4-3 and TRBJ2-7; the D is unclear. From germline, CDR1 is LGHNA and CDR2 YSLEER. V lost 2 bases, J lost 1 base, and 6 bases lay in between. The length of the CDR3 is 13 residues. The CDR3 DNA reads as TGCGCCAGCAGCCAAACAACTTCCTACGAGCAGTACTTC. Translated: CASSQTTSYEQYF.

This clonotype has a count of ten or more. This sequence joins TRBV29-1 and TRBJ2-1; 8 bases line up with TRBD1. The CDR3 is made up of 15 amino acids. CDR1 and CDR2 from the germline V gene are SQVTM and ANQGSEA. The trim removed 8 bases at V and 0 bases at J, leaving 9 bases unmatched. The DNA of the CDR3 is TGCAGCCTCGCAGGGGGCCTGATCTCCTACAATGAGCAGTTCTTC. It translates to CSLAGGLISYNEQFF.

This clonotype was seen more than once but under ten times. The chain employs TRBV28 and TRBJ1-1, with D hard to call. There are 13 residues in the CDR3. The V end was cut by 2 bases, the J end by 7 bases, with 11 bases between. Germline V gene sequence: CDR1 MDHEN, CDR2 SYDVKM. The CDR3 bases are TGTGCCAGCAGTTTAAGTTGGTCTATTGAAGCTTTCTTT. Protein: CASSLSWSIEAFF.

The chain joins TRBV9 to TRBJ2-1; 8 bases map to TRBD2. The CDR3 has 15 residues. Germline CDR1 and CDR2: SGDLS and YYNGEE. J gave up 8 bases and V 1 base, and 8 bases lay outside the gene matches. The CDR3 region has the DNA TGTGCCAGCAGCGTAAGGGGACTAGATAGGGATGAGCAGTTCTTC. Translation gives CASSVRGLDRDEQFF.

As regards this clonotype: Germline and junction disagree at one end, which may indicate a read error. The CDR3 nucleotides read TGTGCCAGCAGTTTGGGCCTTTCACTCTACGAGCGGTACTTC. Its translation is CASSLGLSLYERYF. The chain combines TRBV28 with TRBJ2-7; D remains ambiguous. The CDR3 is 14 residues long. Germline V gives CDR1 MDHEN, CDR2 SYDVKM.

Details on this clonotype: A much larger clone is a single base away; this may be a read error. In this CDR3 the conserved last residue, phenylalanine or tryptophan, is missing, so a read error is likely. The CDR3 protein is CSAREPAGLYEQYC. CDR3 DNA: TGCAGTGCTAGAGAACCGGCCGGGCTCTACGAGCAGTACTGC. V usage is TRBV20-1 and J usage is TRBJ2-7, with D unresolved. Germline loops: CDR1 DFQATT, CDR2 SNEGSKA (reference sequence). The length of the CDR3 is 14 residues. Trimming cost V 0 bases and J 3 bases, with 12 bases left between them.

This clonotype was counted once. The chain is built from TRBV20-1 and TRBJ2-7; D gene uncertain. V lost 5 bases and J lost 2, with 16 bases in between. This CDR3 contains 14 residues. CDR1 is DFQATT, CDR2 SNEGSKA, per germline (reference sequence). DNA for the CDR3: TGCAGTGCTGACGGGTGGAGTTCCCCCTACGAGCAGTACTTC. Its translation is CSADGWSSPYEQYF.

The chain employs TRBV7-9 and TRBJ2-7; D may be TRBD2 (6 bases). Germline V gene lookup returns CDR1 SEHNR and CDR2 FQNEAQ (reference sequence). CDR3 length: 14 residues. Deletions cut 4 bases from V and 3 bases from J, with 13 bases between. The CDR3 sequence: CASSSSSADYEQYF. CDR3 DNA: TGTGCCAGCAGCTCCTCTAGCGCAGACTACGAGCAGTACTTC.

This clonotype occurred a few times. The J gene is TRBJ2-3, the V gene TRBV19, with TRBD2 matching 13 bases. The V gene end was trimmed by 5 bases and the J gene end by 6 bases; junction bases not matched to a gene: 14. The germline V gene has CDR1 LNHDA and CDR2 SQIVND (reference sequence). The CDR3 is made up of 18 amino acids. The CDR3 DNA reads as TGTGCCAGTAGTGCAGTACAGGGGACTAGCGGGGAAACGGATACGCAGTATTTT. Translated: CASSAVQGTSGETDTQYF.

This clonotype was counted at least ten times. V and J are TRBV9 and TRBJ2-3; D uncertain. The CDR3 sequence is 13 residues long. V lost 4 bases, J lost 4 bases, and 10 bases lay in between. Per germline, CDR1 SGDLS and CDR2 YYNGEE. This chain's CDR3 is CASSKMTPDTQYF. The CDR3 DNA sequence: TGTGCCAGCAGCAAGATGACGCCAGATACGCAGTATTTT. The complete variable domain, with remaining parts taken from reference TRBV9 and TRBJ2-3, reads DSGVTQTPKHLITATGQRVTLRCSPRSGDLSVYWYQQSLDQGLQFLIQYYNGEERAKGNILERFSAQQFPDLHSELNLSSLELGDSALYFCASSKMTPDTQYFGPGTRLTVL.

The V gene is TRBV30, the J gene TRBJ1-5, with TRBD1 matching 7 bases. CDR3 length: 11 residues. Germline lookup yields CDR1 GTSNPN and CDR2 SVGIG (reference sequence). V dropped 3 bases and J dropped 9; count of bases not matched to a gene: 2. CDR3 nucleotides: TGTGCCTGGAGCAGACAGGGGCCCCAGCATTTT. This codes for CAWSRQGPQHF.

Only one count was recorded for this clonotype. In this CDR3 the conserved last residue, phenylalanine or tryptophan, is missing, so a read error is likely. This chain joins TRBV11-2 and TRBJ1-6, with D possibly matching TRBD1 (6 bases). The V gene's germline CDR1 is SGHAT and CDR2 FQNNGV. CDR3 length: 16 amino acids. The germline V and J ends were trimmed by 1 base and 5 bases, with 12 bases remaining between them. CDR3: CASSLGGTGNNSPLHL. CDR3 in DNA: TGTGCCAGCAGCTTAGGGGGTACAGGGAATAATTCACCCCTCCACCTT.

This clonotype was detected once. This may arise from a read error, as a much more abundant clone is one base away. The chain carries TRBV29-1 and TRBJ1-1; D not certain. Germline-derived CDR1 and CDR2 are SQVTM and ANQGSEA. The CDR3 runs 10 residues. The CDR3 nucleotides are TGCAGCGCTGGCCGGACTGAAGCTCTCTTT. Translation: CSAGRTEALF.

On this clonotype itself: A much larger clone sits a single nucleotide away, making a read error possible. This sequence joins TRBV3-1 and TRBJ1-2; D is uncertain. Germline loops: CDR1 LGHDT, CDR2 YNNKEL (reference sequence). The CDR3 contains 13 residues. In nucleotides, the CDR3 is TGTGTCAGCAGCCAAGAAGCTGGATTTGGCTACACCTTC. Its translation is CVSSQEAGFGYTF.

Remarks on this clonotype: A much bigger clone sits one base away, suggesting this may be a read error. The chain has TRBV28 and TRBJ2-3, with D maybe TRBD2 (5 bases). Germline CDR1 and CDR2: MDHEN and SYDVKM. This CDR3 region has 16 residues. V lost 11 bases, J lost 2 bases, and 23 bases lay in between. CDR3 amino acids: CAGNLGARAITDTQYF. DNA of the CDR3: TGTGCCGGCAACCTGGGCGCGCGGGCGATCACAGATACGCAGTATTTT.

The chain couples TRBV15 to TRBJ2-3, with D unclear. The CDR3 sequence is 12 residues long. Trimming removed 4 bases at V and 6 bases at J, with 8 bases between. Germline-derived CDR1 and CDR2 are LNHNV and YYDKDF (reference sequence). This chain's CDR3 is CATSTLEDTQYF. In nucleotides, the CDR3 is TGTGCCACCAGCACCCTTGAGGATACGCAGTATTTT.

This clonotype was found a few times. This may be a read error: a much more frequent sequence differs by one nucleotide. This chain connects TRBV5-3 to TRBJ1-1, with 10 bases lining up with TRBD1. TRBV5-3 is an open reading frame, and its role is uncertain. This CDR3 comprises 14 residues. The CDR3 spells CASSWDRGNTGAFF. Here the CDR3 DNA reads TGTGCCAGCAGCTGGGACAGGGGTAACACTGGAGCTTTCTTT.

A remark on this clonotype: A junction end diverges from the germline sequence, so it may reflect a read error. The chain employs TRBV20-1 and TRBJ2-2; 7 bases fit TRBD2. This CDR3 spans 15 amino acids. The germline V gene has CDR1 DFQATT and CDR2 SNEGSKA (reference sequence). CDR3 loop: CSLKGLAANTGGLFF. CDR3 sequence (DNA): TGCAGCCTCAAAGGTCTAGCGGCGAACACCGGGGGGCTGTTTTTT.

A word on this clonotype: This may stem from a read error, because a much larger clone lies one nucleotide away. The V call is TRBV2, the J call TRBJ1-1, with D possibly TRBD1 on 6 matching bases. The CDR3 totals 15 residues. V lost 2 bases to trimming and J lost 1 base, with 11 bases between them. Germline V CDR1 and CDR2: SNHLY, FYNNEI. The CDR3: CASSEWDMTNTEAFF. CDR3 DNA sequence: TGTGCCAGCAGTGAATGGGACATGACGAACACTGAAGCTTTCTTT. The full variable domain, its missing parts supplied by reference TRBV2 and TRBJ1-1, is EPEVTQTPSHQVTQMGQEVILRCVPISNHLYFYWYRQILGQKVEFLVSFYNNEISEKSEIFDDQFSVERPDGSNFTLKIRSTKLEDSAMYFCASSEWDMTNTEAFFGQGTRLTVV.